What follows are 8 T cell receptor beta chains derived from one specimen sequenced in a study of blood T cells in healthy people across ages. A second PCR, run for about 6 to 12 cycles, used a sample-barcoded 5' primer plus a J-beta primer mix. TCRdb fed the 5' RACE reads into MiXCR, producing one record per CDR3 protein. Here the sample spans some 890,000 distinct CDR3 sequences, almost 30% being singletons. The same sample was also used in a study of T cells of mothers and their children.

The sequenced sample consisted of blood. Receptor source: a middle-aged woman in good health.

With respect to this clonotype: This may be a read error: a much more frequent sequence differs by one nucleotide. V is TRBV5-5 and J is TRBJ2-5; possibly TRBD1 or TRBD2 for D (5 bases each). The CDR3 is 16 amino acids. Germline assignment: CDR1 SGHKS and CDR2 YYEKEE (reference sequence). V lost 0 bases to trimming and J lost 5 bases, with 17 bases between them. For the CDR3, the DNA is TGTGCCAGCAGCTTGGACGGGACGCGGGTATGCGAGACCCAGTACTTC. The encoded protein is CASSLDGTRVCETQYF.

This clonotype was counted only a few times. CDR3 sequence reads: CASSPGVVGNQPQHF. CDR3 nucleotide sequence: TGTGCCAGCAGTCCCGGGGTGGTGGGCAATCAGCCCCAGCATTTT. This sequence joins TRBV6-5 and TRBJ1-5; D unclear. The CDR3 length is 15 residues. CDR1 is MNHEY, CDR2 SVGAGI, per germline. With 5 bases removed from V and 2 bases from J, the gap between germline ends came to 13 bases.

The sample holds many counts of this clonotype. V gene TRBV11-1 combines with J gene TRBJ1-2; the D gene is possibly TRBD1 (5 bases). Germline CDR1 and CDR2: SGHAT and FQDESV (reference sequence). The length of the CDR3 is 13 residues. V gave up 2 bases and J gave up 7 bases, with 11 bases separating them. The CDR3 bases are TGTGCCAGCAGCTTAACCGGGACGTCTGGCTACACCTTC. This gives the protein CASSLTGTSGYTF.

This clonotype has a handful of counts. The V call is TRBV5-1, the J call TRBJ2-3, with D maybe TRBD1 (5 bases). The CDR3 is 16 residues long. V was pared by 4 bases and J by 4 bases, with 19 bases between. CDR1 and CDR2 (germline): SGHRS, YFSETQ. The CDR3 DNA sequence: TGCGCCAGCAGCAAAGAGGCAGGGAATGTCGCAGATACGCAGTATTTT. Its protein is CASSKEAGNVADTQYF.

With respect to this clonotype: This may arise from a read error, as a much more abundant clone is one base away. The J gene is TRBJ2-7, the V gene TRBV5-1; 8 positions match TRBD1. V shed 1 base, J shed 5 bases, and the junction held 5 bases outside the gene matches. The CDR3 contains 14 residues. Germline V gives CDR1 SGHRS, CDR2 YFSETQ. In DNA, the CDR3 is TGCGCCAGCAGCTTGACCAGGGGGCGGAACGAGCAGTACTTC. It codes for CASSLTRGRNEQYF.

The chain recombines TRBV6-5 with TRBJ2-1; weak D call: TRBD2 (6 bases). Germline CDR1 and CDR2: MNHEY and SVGAGI. This CDR3 has 18 residues. Trimming left V 2 bases short and J 2 bases short, with 19 bases between. In DNA form, the CDR3 reads TGTGCCAGCAGTTACACTTCCTTAGCGGTAAAAGCCTACAATGAGCAGTTCTTC. Protein: CASSYTSLAVKAYNEQFF.

This chain joins TRBV7-2 and TRBJ2-1; no clear D. Between the trimmed V and J ends, which lost 0 bases and 3 bases, there was a span of 9 bases. Germline CDR1 is SGHTA and CDR2 is FQGNSA. This CDR3 has 15 amino acids. The CDR3 is CASSLAQQNYNEQFF. DNA of the CDR3: TGTGCCAGCAGCTTAGCCCAGCAGAACTACAATGAGCAGTTCTTC. Full variable domain (missing parts from reference TRBV7-2 and TRBJ2-1): GAGVSQSPSNKVTEKGKDVELRCDPISGHTALYWYRQSLGQGLEFLIYFQGNSAPDKSGLPSDRFSAERTGGSVSTLTIQRTQQEDSAVYLCASSLAQQNYNEQFFGPGTRLTVL.

The J gene is TRBJ2-3, the V gene TRBV15, with D unresolved. Germline loops: CDR1 LNHNV, CDR2 YYDKDF (reference sequence). The CDR3 spans 12 residues. With 0 bases removed from V and 7 bases from J, the gap between germline ends came to 5 bases. The CDR3 reads CATSRDPHTQYF. CDR3 DNA sequence: TGTGCCACCAGCAGAGACCCGCATACGCAGTATTTT.